The 17 T cell receptor beta chains reported below all come from one sample, sequenced in a study of OX40 agonist ivuxolimab in advanced cancers. The table came from immunoSEQ multiplex PCR; TCRdb's copy has only in-frame clones and leaves some out. This sample has tens of thousands of clones, with 75% to 90% found just once. Sequencing used CD4+ or CD8+ T cells sorted from blood, obtained in a trial of the OX40 agonist ivuxolimab. The origin of the receptors is an adult with an advanced solid tumor such as melanoma, head and neck, liver or kidney cancer.

This chain links TRBV5-6 with TRBJ1-1, with 9 nucleotides matching TRBD1. The length of the CDR3 is 13 residues. V shed 5 bases and J 4 bases; nucleotides not matched to a gene: 3. Germline V gene data show CDR1 as SGHDT and CDR2 as YYEEEE. The CDR3 sequence: CASRTTGGTEAFF. The DNA of the CDR3 is TGTGCCAGCAGAACGACAGGGGGCACTGAAGCTTTCTTT.

The J gene is TRBJ2-5, the V gene TRBV28, with D hard to call. Germline-derived CDR1 and CDR2 are MDHEN and SYDVKM. Trimming cost V 7 bases and J 2 bases, with 11 bases left between them. This CDR3 comprises 13 residues. The CDR3 DNA sequence: TGTGCCAGCACCTTGACAATTCAAGAGACCCAGTACTTC. It codes for CASTLTIQETQYF.

The sample holds a few counts of this clone. The rearrangement uses TRBV9 and TRBJ1-1; no clear D gene. Germline CDR1 is SGDLS and CDR2 is YYNGEE. The CDR3 is 13 amino acids. Trimming took off 0 bases at V and 5 bases at J, with 8 bases between the two ends. The CDR3 coding sequence is TGTGCCAGCAGCGTAGATGTGAGGACTGAAGCTTTCTTT. Translating it yields CASSVDVRTEAFF.

V gene TRBV2 combines with J gene TRBJ2-7, with a weak D call TRBD2 (5 bases). The germline CDR1 and CDR2 sequences are SNHLY and FYNNEI. The V end lost 1 base, the J end lost 3 bases, and 13 bases lay between the germline ends. This CDR3 region has 15 residues. CDR3 amino acids: CASSEGSGILYEQYF. In DNA form, the CDR3 reads TGTGCCAGCAGTGAAGGGTCGGGGATCCTCTACGAGCAGTACTTC. Looking up the rest from reference TRBV2 and TRBJ2-7 gives the full variable domain: EPEVTQTPSHQVTQMGQEVILRCVPISNHLYFYWYRQILGQKVEFLVSFYNNEISEKSEIFDDQFSVERPDGSNFTLKIRSTKLEDSAMYFCASSEGSGILYEQYFGPGTRLTVT.

The chain uses TRBV2 and TRBJ2-2, with TRBD2 identical over 12 bases. The CDR3 totals 18 residues. J was trimmed by 2 bases and V by 5 bases; bases with no gene match: 9. Germline V gene lookup returns CDR1 SNHLY and CDR2 FYNNEI. CDR3 amino acids: CASSPWTSGDYNTGELFF. The CDR3 nucleotides are TGTGCCAGCAGTCCCTGGACTAGCGGGGACTATAACACCGGGGAGCTGTTTTTT.

This sequence joins TRBV7-3 and TRBJ2-3; D is ambiguous. The CDR3 extends over 13 amino acids. V gave up 4 bases and J gave up 6 bases, with 11 bases separating them. Germline loops: CDR1 SGHTA, CDR2 FQGTGA. DNA for the CDR3: TGTGCCAGCAGCTACGGACGTTCGGATACGCAGTATTTT. Protein sequence: CASSYGRSDTQYF.

This clone was detected only a few times. The genes are TRBV7-9 and TRBJ2-2, with D tentatively TRBD2 (5 bases). Germline V gene lookup returns CDR1 SEHNR and CDR2 FQNEAQ (reference sequence). V lost 8 bases and J lost 0, with 13 bases in between. The CDR3 totals 15 residues. The CDR3 DNA follows: TGTGCCAGCCCCACGGAGGAGGCGAACACCGGGGAGCTGTTTTTT. This gives the protein CASPTEEANTGELFF.

The chain combines TRBV2 with TRBJ1-5; TRBD1 aligns across 8 bases. CDR1 and CDR2 from the germline V gene are SNHLY and FYNNEI. The CDR3 is 14 residues long. The V and J ends lost 8 bases and 4 bases, in that order; junction bases with no gene match: 7. The CDR3, as DNA: TGTGCCAGCGGAGGACAGGGAATAAATCAGCCCCAGCATTTT. It yields the protein CASGGQGINQPQHF.

The V call is TRBV27, the J call TRBJ1-2, with D uncertain. V was pared by 5 bases and J by 0 bases, with 13 bases between. This CDR3 region has 15 residues. The germline gives CDR1 MNHEY, CDR2 SMNVEV (reference sequence). The CDR3 is CASSPTGGSNYGYTF. The DNA for the CDR3 is TGTGCCAGCAGTCCAACGGGAGGGTCTAACTATGGCTACACCTTC.

In DNA form, the CDR3 reads TGTGCCAGCAGCGCTGCTGGGCTAGCGGGAACCGGGGAGCTGTTTTTT. This gives the protein CASSAAGLAGTGELFF. V is TRBV5-4 and J is TRBJ2-2; TRBD2 agrees at 9 bases. CDR3 size: 16 residues. V gave up 4 bases and J gave up 5 bases; unmatched junction bases: 9. Germline V gene sequence: CDR1 SGHNT, CDR2 YYREEE (reference sequence).

This clone occurred once. The chain uses TRBV10-1 and TRBJ2-3; D not resolved. The CDR3 has 10 amino acids. The V gene's germline CDR1 is WNHNN and CDR2 SYGVQD (reference sequence). V shed 9 bases and J shed 5 bases, with 6 bases lying between them. CDR3 in amino acids: CARSGDTQYF. DNA of the CDR3: TGCGCCAGGTCGGGAGATACGCAGTATTTT.

This rearrangement joins TRBV27 to TRBJ1-2, with 10 bases identical to TRBD1. Trimming removed 5 bases from V and 5 bases from J; junction bases left unmatched: 5. The CDR3 loop spans 14 amino acids. Germline assignment: CDR1 MNHEY and CDR2 SMNVEV (reference sequence). CDR3 region: CASSDRGHWYGYTF. As DNA, the CDR3 is TGTGCCAGCAGTGACAGGGGGCATTGGTATGGCTACACCTTC.

This chain uses TRBV6-1 with TRBJ2-7; 9 bases fit TRBD2. The V segment lost 8 bases and the J segment 0 bases; nucleotides outside the gene matches: 5. The CDR3 spans 14 residues. Germline CDR1 MNHNS, CDR2 SASEGT. CDR3 amino acids: CASPRGGDSYEQYF. Written as DNA, the CDR3 is TGTGCCAGCCCACGCGGGGGGGACTCCTACGAGCAGTACTTC.

The genes are TRBV7-7 and TRBJ2-2; 7 bases are a match to TRBD1. The CDR3 runs 14 residues. Germline loops: CDR1 SSHAT, CDR2 FNYEAQ (reference sequence). V dropped 5 bases and J dropped 8; count of bases not matched to a gene: 8. CDR3 sequence reads: CASSLGQAMGELFF. The CDR3 DNA sequence: TGTGCCAGCAGCCTCGGACAGGCGATGGGGGAGCTGTTTTTT.

The chain recombines TRBV15 with TRBJ2-1; D ambiguous. Germline V gene data show CDR1 as LNHNV and CDR2 as YYDKDF (reference sequence). V was trimmed by 3 bases and J by 8 bases, leaving 8 bases between them. The CDR3 is made up of 12 amino acids. This CDR3 is CATSSSLDEQFF. The CDR3 coding sequence is TGTGCCACCAGCAGCTCTTTGGATGAGCAGTTCTTC.

The chain uses TRBV25-1 and TRBJ2-2; D perhaps matches TRBD1 (6 bases). The V gene lost 6 bases and the J gene lost 0 bases, with 11 bases spanning the gap. The CDR3 length is 15 residues. The germline gives CDR1 MGHDK, CDR2 SYGVNS. This CDR3 is CASRRDRSNTGELFF. The DNA of the CDR3 is TGTGCCAGCAGACGAGACAGGTCGAACACCGGGGAGCTGTTTTTT.

The chain carries TRBV27 and TRBJ1-1; D may be TRBD1 (6 bases). This CDR3 region has 17 residues. Between the trimmed V and J ends, which lost 6 bases and 3 bases, there was a span of 23 bases. Germline V gene lookup returns CDR1 MNHEY and CDR2 SMNVEV (reference sequence). The DNA of the CDR3 is TGTGCCAGCAGCCCCCTCCCGGGGGGGGCGCTGGACACTGAAGCTTTCTTT. This sequence encodes CASSPLPGGALDTEAFF.